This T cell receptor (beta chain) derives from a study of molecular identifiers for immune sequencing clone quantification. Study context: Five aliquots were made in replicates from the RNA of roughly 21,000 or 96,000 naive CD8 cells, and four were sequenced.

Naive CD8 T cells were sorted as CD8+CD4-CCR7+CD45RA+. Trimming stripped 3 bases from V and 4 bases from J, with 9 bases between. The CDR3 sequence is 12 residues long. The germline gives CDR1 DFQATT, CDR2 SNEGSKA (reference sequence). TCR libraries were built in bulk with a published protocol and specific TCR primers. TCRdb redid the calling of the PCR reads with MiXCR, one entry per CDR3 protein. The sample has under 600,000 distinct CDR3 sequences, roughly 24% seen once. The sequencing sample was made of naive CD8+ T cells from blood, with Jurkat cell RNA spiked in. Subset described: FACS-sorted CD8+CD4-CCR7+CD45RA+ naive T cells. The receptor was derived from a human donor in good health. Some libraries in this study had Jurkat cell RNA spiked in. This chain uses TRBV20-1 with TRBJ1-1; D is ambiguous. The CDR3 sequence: CSASSASTEAFF. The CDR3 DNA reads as TGCAGTGCTAGTTCGGCCAGCACTGAAGCTTTCTTT.